The 25 T cell receptor beta chains reported below all come from one sample, sequenced in a study of CD8 T cells in Susac syndrome. A quantity of roughly 0.5 to 1 ug RNA underwent reverse transcription using random hexamers. TCRdb ran MiXCR on the immunoSEQ multiplex PCR reads and lists one entry per CDR3 protein. The sample contains 200,000 or so distinct CDR3 sequences, about 93% of which appear only once. The sequenced sample was CD8+ T cells from PBMCs. Source of these receptors: a human donor with multiple sclerosis.

The gene calls are TRBV29-1 and TRBJ1-3, with no clear D. Germline V lookup: CDR1 SQVTM, CDR2 ANQGSEA. Trimming pared 3 bases from V and 2 bases from J, leaving 11 bases between. CDR3 length: 14 amino acids. CDR3 sequence (DNA): TGCAGCGTTGATCGTGGGGTACCTGGAAACACCATATATTTT. The encoded protein is CSVDRGVPGNTIYF.

The chain uses TRBV10-3 and TRBJ2-3, with D unresolved. The CDR3 spans 12 residues. Germline V CDR1 and CDR2: ENHRY, SYGVKD. Trimming removed 1 base at V and 5 bases at J, with 4 bases between. This chain's CDR3 is CAISEYGDTQYF. The DNA of the CDR3 is TGTGCCATCAGTGAGTATGGAGATACGCAGTATTTT.

The chain carries TRBV4-2 and TRBJ2-3; 13 bases align to TRBD2. With V trimmed by 7 bases and J by 4 bases, 11 bases remained unmatched. This CDR3 region has 17 residues. Germline assignment: CDR1 LGHNA and CDR2 YNFKEQ. CDR3 nucleotide sequence: TGTGCCAGCAACAAGGCCCCACTAGCGGGAGGGCCAGATACGCAGTATTTT. It is translated as CASNKAPLAGGPDTQYF.

The rearrangement joins TRBV4-1 to TRBJ1-2; unclear D gene. This CDR3 contains 14 residues. Germline V gene data show CDR1 as MGHRA and CDR2 as YSYEKL. V was clipped by 4 bases and J by 0 bases, with 9 bases between them. Here the CDR3 reads CASSPSASNYGYTF. The CDR3 DNA follows: TGCGCCAGCAGCCCAAGCGCCTCTAACTATGGCTACACCTTC.

The chain combines TRBV7-9 with TRBJ2-7, with no clear D. The CDR3 contains 13 residues. From germline, CDR1 is SEHNR and CDR2 FQNEAQ (reference sequence). Trimming removed 7 bases from V and 1 base from J, with 11 bases in between. The CDR3 here is CASTPGTSYEQYF. In DNA, the CDR3 is TGTGCCAGCACCCCCGGCACGTCCTACGAGCAGTACTTC.

The V gene is TRBV7-8, the J gene TRBJ2-3; a possible D gene is TRBD2 (5 bases). CDR3 length: 15 residues. The V gene lost 1 base and the J gene lost 2 bases, with 10 bases spanning the gap. Germline CDR1 is SGHVS and CDR2 is FQNEAQ. The CDR3 DNA is TGTGCCAGCAGCTTAGTAGTAGCGAACACAGATACGCAGTATTTT. It specifies CASSLVVANTDTQYF.

V and J are TRBV20-1 and TRBJ2-7, with D possibly being TRBD1 (5 bases). V was clipped by 0 bases and J by 0 bases, with 9 bases between them. The CDR3 runs to 14 residues. Germline V gives CDR1 DFQATT, CDR2 SNEGSKA (reference sequence). DNA of the CDR3: TGCAGTGCTAGAGATCACAGGTCCTCCTACGAGCAGTACTTC. Amino acids: CSARDHRSSYEQYF.

Only a few counts were recorded for this clonotype. The gene calls are TRBV9 and TRBJ1-5, with D possibly matching TRBD1 (5 bases). This CDR3 spans 12 amino acids. CDR1 and CDR2 from the germline V gene are SGDLS and YYNGEE. Trimming left V 8 bases short and J 2 bases short, with 8 bases between. CDR3 DNA sequence: TGTGCCAGTGGGGGAGGCAATCAGCCCCAGCATTTT. This encodes CASGGGNQPQHF.

This sequence joins TRBV15 and TRBJ2-1; 11 bases are shared with TRBD2. This CDR3 has 15 residues. Trimming removed 5 bases from V and 4 bases from J; junction bases left unmatched: 4. CDR1 LNHNV and CDR2 YYDKDF come from the germline V gene (reference sequence). The CDR3 spells CATSGGLAAYNEQFF. CDR3 DNA sequence: TGTGCCACCAGCGGGGGACTAGCGGCTTACAATGAGCAGTTCTTC.

The V gene is TRBV5-6, the J gene TRBJ2-3; 10 bases map to TRBD2. With 2 bases clipped from V and 4 bases from J, the junction kept 10 bases outside the gene matches. Germline V gives CDR1 SGHDT, CDR2 YYEEEE. The CDR3 is 17 amino acids. The CDR3 nucleotides read TGTGCCAGCAGCTTCGCCGCCCTAGCGGGAGAACCAGATACGCAGTATTTT. Amino acids: CASSFAALAGEPDTQYF.

The chain recombines TRBV19 with TRBJ2-7; tentatively, D is TRBD1 or TRBD2 (5 bases each). Trimming removed 5 bases from V and 1 base from J, with 12 bases in between. The length of the CDR3 is 14 residues. The germline gives CDR1 LNHDA, CDR2 SQIVND (reference sequence). CDR3 nucleotides: TGTGCCAGTAGTTTTCGGGGCAGATCCTACGAGCAGTACTTC. Encoded protein: CASSFRGRSYEQYF.

The table lists this clonotype with a few counts. The germline gene is not matched at one end of the junction; a read error may be the cause. The chain links TRBV7-7 to TRBJ2-2; D remains ambiguous. From germline, CDR1 is SSHAT and CDR2 FNYEAQ (reference sequence). The CDR3 is 12 amino acids. The CDR3: CASSPFTGELFF. DNA for the CDR3: TGTGCTAGCAGCCCATTTACCGGGGAGCTGTTTTTT.

CDR3 sequence: CASSVQGIQETQYF. DNA of the CDR3: TGTGCCAGCAGTGTACAGGGGATCCAAGAGACCCAGTACTTC. The V gene is TRBV6-5, the J gene TRBJ2-5, with 7 bases matching TRBD1. The CDR3 contains 14 residues. Germline assignment: CDR1 MNHEY and CDR2 SVGAGI. Trimming cost V 5 bases and J 1 base; bases outside gene matches: 4.

Worth noting for this clonotype: At one end the junction does not follow the germline gene, possibly because of a read error. The gene calls are TRBV4-2 and TRBJ2-1; D is unclear. The CDR3 loop spans 13 amino acids. Germline CDR1 reads LGHNA; CDR2 reads YNFKEQ. The CDR3 DNA reads as TGTGCCAGCACCCAACCCCCCAAGAATGAGCAGTTCTTC. Amino acid sequence: CASTQPPKNEQFF.

The CDR3 DNA is TGCGCCAGCAGCCAGGACGGGGGCTTGACCTCCGAGCAGTTCTTC. Amino acids: CASSQDGGLTSEQFF. The J gene is TRBJ2-1, the V gene TRBV4-3, with D perhaps being TRBD1 or TRBD2 (6 bases each). V gave up 3 bases and J gave up 10 bases, with 19 bases separating them. The CDR3 totals 15 residues. Germline CDR1 LGHNA, CDR2 YSLEER.

The chain links TRBV11-2 to TRBJ2-5; D unresolved. From germline, CDR1 is SGHAT and CDR2 FQNNGV. With 5 bases removed from V and 2 bases from J, the gap between germline ends came to 12 bases. The CDR3 loop spans 14 amino acids. The CDR3 spells CASSRSVEQETQYF. The CDR3 bases are TGTGCCAGCAGCCGAAGCGTCGAGCAAGAGACCCAGTACTTC. Combining the CDR3 with reference TRBV11-2 and TRBJ2-5 gives the whole variable domain EAGVAQSPRYKIIEKRQSVAFWCNPISGHATLYWYQQILGQGPKLLIQFQNNGVVDDSQLPKDRFSAERLKGVDSTLKIQPAKLEDSAVYLCASSRSVEQETQYFGPGTRLLVL.

V gene TRBV27 combines with J gene TRBJ2-7; 7 bases fit TRBD1. The CDR3 contains 14 residues. After removal of 5 bases from V and 1 base from J, the junction contained 5 bases not matched to a gene. Per the germline V gene, CDR1 is MNHEY and CDR2 is SMNVEV (reference sequence). Here the CDR3 reads CASSGQDNSYEQYF. CDR3 in DNA: TGTGCCAGCAGTGGACAGGACAATTCCTACGAGCAGTACTTC.

The chain recombines TRBV19 with TRBJ1-1; 7 nucleotides match TRBD1. The CDR3 consists of 16 residues. From germline, CDR1 is LNHDA and CDR2 SQIVND (reference sequence). V shed 2 bases and J 4 bases; nucleotides not matched to a gene: 10. Written as DNA, the CDR3 is TGTGCCAGTAGTATATTTGGAGGGGGCGAGAGCACTGAAGCTTTCTTT. As protein: CASSIFGGGESTEAFF.

This chain links TRBV19 with TRBJ1-5; no definite D call. V was trimmed by 0 bases and J by 5 bases, leaving 8 bases between them. CDR3 size: 14 residues. Germline values: CDR1 LNHDA, CDR2 SQIVND (reference sequence). CDR3 loop: CASSIDELYQPQHF. The CDR3 nucleotides read TGTGCCAGTAGTATAGATGAGTTGTATCAGCCCCAGCATTTT. The full variable domain, its missing parts supplied by reference TRBV19 and TRBJ1-5, is DGGITQSPKYLFRKEGQNVTLSCEQNLNHDAMYWYRQDPGQGLRLIYYSQIVNDFQKGDIAEGYSVSREKKESFPLTVTSAQKNPTAFYLCASSIDELYQPQHFGDGTRLSIL.

This clonotype was seen just once. The chain uses TRBV5-1 and TRBJ2-5; the D gene is possibly TRBD1 (5 bases). This CDR3 has 15 amino acids. V was trimmed by 6 bases and J by 0 bases, leaving 15 bases between them. CDR1 and CDR2 from the germline V gene are SGHRS and YFSETQ. CDR3 nucleotides: TGCGCCAGCACCTTCGATGGGGCGGACCAAGAGACCCAGTACTTC. Protein: CASTFDGADQETQYF.

The count of this clonotype is one. The chain joins TRBV20-1 to TRBJ1-1, with D possibly TRBD1 on 6 matching bases. The CDR3 is made up of 10 amino acids. V was pared by 3 bases and J by 7 bases, with 6 bases between. CDR1 and CDR2 from the germline V gene are DFQATT and SNEGSKA (reference sequence). In DNA form, the CDR3 reads TGCAGTGCTAGGGACAGTGAAGCTTTCTTT. Translating it yields CSARDSEAFF.

The chain is built from TRBV12-3 or TRBV12-4 and TRBJ2-5; 12 bases fit TRBD2. The CDR3 is 18 amino acids. V trimming: 5 bases; J trimming: 6 bases; junction bases outside the gene matches: 16. In DNA, the CDR3 is TGTGCCAGCAGTCTCGCCGGACTAGCGGGGAGCCTACTGAAGACCCAGTACTTC. The encoded protein is CASSLAGLAGSLLKTQYF.

V usage is TRBV5-4 and J usage is TRBJ2-7; D not certain. Looked up from germline, CDR1 is SGHNT and CDR2 is YYREEE (reference sequence). The V end was cut by 2 bases, the J end by 0 bases, with 12 bases between. The CDR3 has 15 amino acids. Here the CDR3 reads CASSLSPRSSYEQYF. The CDR3 DNA reads TGTGCCAGCAGCTTATCTCCTAGGAGCTCCTACGAGCAGTACTTC.

This clonotype has only a few counts. The chain combines TRBV27 with TRBJ1-5; no clear D gene. The CDR3 has 13 amino acids. CDR1 and CDR2 (germline): MNHEY, SMNVEV (reference sequence). Trimming stripped 4 bases from V and 2 bases from J, with 6 bases between. The CDR3 sequence is CASSSSGNQPQHF. Here the CDR3 DNA reads TGTGCCAGCAGTTCCAGTGGCAATCAGCCCCAGCATTTT.

This chain's CDR3 is CASSLGVGRPSYEQYF. The CDR3 nucleotides read TGTGCCAGCAGCTTAGGGGTCGGGAGGCCCTCCTACGAGCAGTACTTC. J is TRBJ2-7 and V is TRBV7-8; 7 nucleotides match TRBD2. Germline V gene lookup returns CDR1 SGHVS and CDR2 FQNEAQ. V trimming: 1 base; J trimming: 0 bases; junction bases outside the gene matches: 6. The CDR3 contains 16 residues.